These T cell receptor beta chains were read from a single sample in a study of T cell responses to AZD1222 COVID-19 vaccine. Data came from immunoSEQ multiplex PCR; TCRdb stores just in-frame clones and leaves some out. Of over 60,000 clones in the sample, more than 65% were seen once. Sequenced here: peripheral blood, sampled on day 0 of MenACWY control vaccination. These TCRs come from an adult in good health. The CDR3 runs from the conserved cysteine through the conserved F or W. D genes are given only for firm matches. Part of the rows lack a size; the others show once, few, many or a class for expanded clones.

-	TRBJ1-4	18	TRBV27	-	TGTGCCAGCACTTGGGGAGAGGCACCCCCGGGCACTAATGAAAAACTGTTTTTT	CASTWGEAPPGTNEKLFF
-	TRBJ1-2	13	TRBV5-1	-	TGCGCCAGCACAGGACAGCCTCCTTATGGCTACACCTTC	CASTGQPPYGYTF
-	TRBJ1-2	15	TRBV28	-	TGTGCCAGCACCCTAGGGGTGGCAGGGACCTATGGCTACACCTTC	CASTLGVAGTYGYTF
-	TRBJ1-2	15	TRBV18	TRBD1	TGTGCCAGCTCACCACCGGGACAGGGGGGTAATGGCTACACCTTC	CASSPPGQGGNGYTF
-	TRBJ1-3	15	TRBV7-9	-	TGTGCCAGCAGTCGTGGGTTGCGGTCTGGAAACACCATATATTTT	CASSRGLRSGNTIYF
-	TRBJ2-2	14	TRBV2	-	TGTGCCAGCAGTGATTTGGGGGACACCGGGGAGCTGTTTTTT	CASSDLGDTGELFF
-	TRBJ2-2	17	TRBV19	TRBD2	TGTGCCAGTAGTATCGCCGATAGCGGGGGGGACACCGGGGAGCTGTTTTTT	CASSIADSGGDTGELFF
-	TRBJ1-4	14	TRBV6-1	-	TGTGCCAGCAGTGATATGTTTGGGAATGAAAAACTGTTTTTT	CASSDMFGNEKLFF
-	TRBJ2-5	13	TRBV7-2	TRBD1	TGTGCCAGCAGCGAGGACAGGGTGCAGACCCAGTACTTC	CASSEDRVQTQYF
-	TRBJ2-5	15	TRBV7-9	-	TGTGCCAGCAGCTTAGTGACAGGTCTCCAAGAGACCCAGTACTTC	CASSLVTGLQETQYF
-	TRBJ2-2	13	TRBV12-3/TRBV12-4	-	TGTGCCAGCAGTATCCGAGATGCCGGGGAGCTGTTTTTT	CASSIRDAGELFF
medium-sized	TRBJ2-5	15	TRBV2	TRBD2	TGTGCCAGCAGTGAACGGACTAGCGGGGGAGATACCCAGTACTTC	CASSERTSGGDTQYF
-	TRBJ1-1	12	TRBV2	-	TGTGCCTCGCGGCGACCGGGGACTGAAGCTTTCTTT	CASRRPGTEAFF
-	TRBJ2-1	15	TRBV2	TRBD2	TGTGCCAGTAAGGGCCTAGCGGAAGAACGGAGTGAGCAGTTCTTC	CASKGLAEERSEQFF
few	TRBJ1-1	14	TRBV27	-	TGTGCCAGCAGTTTATACGGGCCAAACACTGAAGCTTTCTTT	CASSLYGPNTEAFF
-	TRBJ2-2	13	TRBV4-1	-	TGCGCCAGCAGCCAAGTGAATTTCGGGGAGCTGTTTTTT	CASSQVNFGELFF
-	TRBJ2-7	13	TRBV7-3	-	TGTGCCAGCAGCTTAAACGAAGGGACCGAGCAGTACTTC	CASSLNEGTEQYF
-	TRBJ2-1	16	TRBV18	TRBD2	TGTGCCAGCTCACCAGTCGGGACTAGCGGAAACAATGAGCAGTTCTTC	CASSPVGTSGNNEQFF
-	TRBJ2-1	18	TRBV4-1	TRBD2	TGCGCCAGCAGCCAAGACTCATTCGAACTAGCGGGAGTAAATGAGCAGTTCTTC	CASSQDSFELAGVNEQFF
-	TRBJ1-1	12	TRBV21-1	-	TGTGCCAGCAGCAAAGGGGGCACTGAAGCTTTCTTT	CASSKGGTEAFF
-	TRBJ1-1	14	TRBV3-1/TRBV3-2	TRBD1	TGTGCCTCCTCGTCACAGGGGGACCACACTGAAGCTTTCTTT	CASSSQGDHTEAFF
-	TRBJ1-1	12	TRBV28	TRBD1	TGTGCCAGCACCGGAACAGGGGTTGAAGCTTTCTTT	CASTGTGVEAFF